This T cell receptor beta chain is from a study of cytomegalovirus exposure and HLA in healthy donors. Details on this clone: The antigen is not known.

Findings of the study overall: Earlier analysis found most TCR beta V segments productive about 87% or about 30% of the time.

The PCR made use of 60 Vbeta and 13 Jbeta primers. Measured with immunoSEQ multiplex PCR; TCRdb has only the in-frame clones, and not every one. Here the sample spans tens of thousands of clones, about 81% being singletons. The CDR3 is 14 residues long. V was shortened by 0 bases and J by 1 base, with 8 bases between the two germline ends. Germline values: CDR1 SGHRS, CDR2 YFSETQ. V gene TRBV5-1 combines with J gene TRBJ2-7; D possibly corresponds to TRBD1 (6 bases). The clonotype was recovered from a man younger than 35 in good health and CMV-seronegative. The sequenced sample was PBMCs. The CDR3 loop reads CASSLGTVSYEQYF. The CDR3 bases are TGCGCCAGCAGCTTGGGGACAGTTTCCTACGAGCAGTACTTC. Supplemented by reference TRBV5-1 and TRBJ2-7, the full variable domain reads KAGVTQTPRYLIKTRGQQVTLSCSPISGHRSVSWYQQTPGQGLQFLFEYFSETQRNKGNFPGRFSGRQFSNSRSEMNVSTLELGDSALYLCASSLGTVSYEQYFGPGTRLTVT.